A selection of T cell receptor beta chains follows, all from one sample in a study of Graves' ophthalmopathy and Graves' hyperthyroidism. TCRdb re-called the multiplex PCR reads with MiXCR, one entry per CDR3 protein. This table holds hundreds of thousands of distinct CDR3 sequences, 22% found once. The sequencing sample was made of peripheral blood. The receptor source for this set is a woman aged 18-30 years with stable Graves' hyperthyroidism. Some clones in this sample may be carry-over from other donors' samples. The CDR3 runs from the conserved cysteine through the conserved F or W. The D gene is left open where the match is weak. Not all rows give a size; the values are once, few, many and, for expanded clones, a class.

J	D	V	size	DNA	CDR3
TRBJ1-2	NA	TRBV6-5	once	TGTGCCAGCAGTTCCGTAGGGAGAGGTGGTTACACCTTC	CASSSVGRGGYTF
TRBJ2-5	NA	TRBV7-2	NA	TGTGCCAGCAGCGCATATTATACAGCTTTAGAGACCCAGTACTTC	CASSAYYTALETQYF
TRBJ2-5	NA	TRBV2	many	TGTGCCAGCGAGGGACTCAAATATGGGACCCAGTACTTC	CASEGLKYGTQYF
TRBJ2-4	NA	TRBV6-1	NA	TGTGCCAGCAGTGAAAAGGGAGGTGTCGGGCAACTAGCCAAAAACATTAAGTACTTC	CASSEKGGVGQLAKNIKYF
TRBJ1-2	NA	TRBV13	many	TGTGCCAGCAGCTTACCAGTAAACTATGGCTACACCTTC	CASSLPVNYGYTF
TRBJ1-5	NA	TRBV27	many	TGTGCCAGCAGCGACAATCGAGGGCCTAAAGGGAATCAGCCCCAGCATTTT	CASSDNRGPKGNQPQHF
TRBJ1-2	TRBD1	TRBV10-3	few	TGTGCCACGGGACAGGTGGATGGCTACACCTTC	CATGQVDGYTF
TRBJ1-1	TRBD1	TRBV6-2/TRBV6-3	NA	TGTGCCAGCAGTTACAAGGGGGCGCAAACTGAAGCTTTCTTT	CASSYKGAQTEAFF
TRBJ2-5	TRBD2	TRBV6-5	many	TGTGCCAGCAGTCACGGGGGGGCACAAGAGACCCAGTACTTC	CASSHGGAQETQYF
TRBJ2-5	TRBD1	TRBV11-2	few	TGTGCCAGCAGCTACGACAGGGTCGGGGAGACCCAGTACTTC	CASSYDRVGETQYF
TRBJ1-1	NA	TRBV30	NA	TGTGCCACCATTGAGAACACTGAAGCTTTCTTT	CATIENTEAFF
TRBJ1-2	NA	TRBV2	many	TGTGCCAGCAGTGAGGGGCTAGGGACAAGCGGCTACACCTTC	CASSEGLGTSGYTF
TRBJ1-5	NA	TRBV28	few	TGTGCCAGCGCGCAAGGGGGATGGGAGGTCAATCAGCCCCAGCATTTT	CASAQGGWEVNQPQHF
TRBJ1-1	NA	TRBV20-1	NA	TGCAGTGCTAGCCGCCGGTTCACTGAAGCTTTCTTT	CSASRRFTEAFF
TRBJ2-7	NA	TRBV6-1	NA	TGTGCCAGCAGGGGGACTGCACATTCCTACTCCTACGAGCAGTACTTC	CASRGTAHSYSYEQYF
TRBJ1-5	NA	TRBV6-2/TRBV6-3	NA	TGTGCCAGCAGTCCGGGACATTCAGGGCCGCATCAGCCCCAGCATTTT	CASSPGHSGPHQPQHF
TRBJ1-6	NA	TRBV3-1	few	TGTGCCAGCAGCCACGACCGCACCTATAATTCACCCCTCCACTTT	CASSHDRTYNSPLHF
TRBJ1-1	NA	TRBV19	few	TGTGCCAGTAGTATAGTACAGGCTCTGAACACTGAAGCTTTCTTT	CASSIVQALNTEAFF
TRBJ2-7	NA	TRBV11-1	many	TGTGCCAGCAGCTTACTCAGTAATACCTACGAGCAGTACTTC	CASSLLSNTYEQYF
TRBJ2-7	TRBD2	TRBV7-9	NA	TGTGCCAGCAGCTTATCCGGGAGGAAGGATGAGCAGTACTTC	CASSLSGRKDEQYF
TRBJ2-7	NA	TRBV7-2	NA	TGTGCCAGCACCACACATCAGGTCAACGAGCAGTACTTC	CASTTHQVNEQYF
TRBJ2-7	TRBD2	TRBV10-3	NA	TGTGCCATCAGTGAGCCCCGACGGGGGGATTCCTACGAGCAGTACTTC	CAISEPRRGDSYEQYF
TRBJ2-5	TRBD1	TRBV30	many	TGTGCCTGGAGTGTGTTAAGGTCCGGGACAGACGCCCTGTACCAAGAGACCCAGTACTTC	CAWSVLRSGTDALYQETQYF
TRBJ2-5	TRBD1	TRBV5-1	few	TGCGCCAGCATGGGGCGGACAGGCTCGGAAGAGACCCAGTACTTC	CASMGRTGSEETQYF
TRBJ2-7	TRBD1	TRBV29-1	many	TGCAGCGTTGAAGGCCCGGGACAGGGTGAGGTCTACGAGCAGTACTTC	CSVEGPGQGEVYEQYF
TRBJ2-2	NA	TRBV20-1	few	TGCAGTGCCCTAGGCTGGGACACCGGGGAGCTGTTTTTT	CSALGWDTGELFF
TRBJ1-5	TRBD1	TRBV12-3/TRBV12-4	NA	TGTGCCAGCAGCATGGGACAGGATATTAATCAGCCCCAGCATTTT	CASSMGQDINQPQHF
TRBJ2-2	TRBD1	TRBV7-2	many	TGTGCCAGCAGCTCTGGACAGGGCGGCACCGGGGAGCTGTTTTTT	CASSSGQGGTGELFF
TRBJ1-5	NA	TRBV2	many	TGTGCCAGCAGTGAGCGGCCTCCTAGCAATCAGCCCCAGCATTTT	CASSERPPSNQPQHF
TRBJ2-5	TRBD2	TRBV7-9	few	TGTGCCAGCAGCCACGGGACTAGCGGGCCGGAGACCAAGTACTTC	CASSHGTSGPETKYF
TRBJ1-1	TRBD1	TRBV19	NA	TGTGCCAGTAGTCTTACAGGGGGCGTCGCTGAAGCTTTCTTT	CASSLTGGVAEAFF
TRBJ2-5	NA	TRBV14	many	TGTGCCAGCAGCCTCGTCCAACAGACCCAGTACTTC	CASSLVQQTQYF
TRBJ2-7	TRBD1	TRBV28	many	TGTGCCAGCCGACAGGGTTTGGGCGAGCAGTACTTC	CASRQGLGEQYF
TRBJ1-1	NA	TRBV11-3	NA	TGTGCCAGCAGCTCAGTGGGAGGGAGTGGGAACACTGAAGCTTTCTTT	CASSSVGGSGNTEAFF
TRBJ2-7	TRBD1	TRBV5-1	many	TGCGCCAGCAGCCGACAGGGCAAAACCTACGAGCAGTACTTC	CASSRQGKTYEQYF
TRBJ2-7	NA	TRBV12-5	few	TGTGCTAGTGGTTTGGGACATTCCTACGAGCAGTACTTC	CASGLGHSYEQYF
TRBJ2-2	NA	TRBV6-5	many	TGTGCCAGCAGTTCCCGGACAAAGAACACCGGGGAGCTGTTTTTT	CASSSRTKNTGELFF
TRBJ2-2	NA	TRBV15	many	TGTGCCACCAGCAGAGCCCGATTCTACACCGGGGAGCTGTTTTTT	CATSRARFYTGELFF
TRBJ1-5	NA	TRBV12-3/TRBV12-4	many	TGTGCCAGCAGTTTTCCCCCTGGCGAACCCCGGCATTTT	CASSFPPGEPRHF
TRBJ2-7	NA	TRBV28	few	TGTGCCAGCACACCACACATATACTACGAGCAGTACTTC	CASTPHIYYEQYF
TRBJ2-7	TRBD1	TRBV6-1	NA	TGTGCCAGCAGTGACTACGACAGGGAGAACGAGCAGTACTTC	CASSDYDRENEQYF
TRBJ2-2	NA	TRBV5-1	NA	TGCGCCAGCATTGGTCCGAACACCGGGGAGCTGTTTTTT	CASIGPNTGELFF
TRBJ1-5	TRBD1	TRBV6-6	many	TGTGCCAGCAGGGACAGGGCCCTTTCCTTTCAATCATCTAGCAATCAGCCCCAGCATTTT	CASRDRALSFQSSSNQPQHF
TRBJ1-2	TRBD1	TRBV20-1	NA	TGCAGTGCCGGGACAGATGGCTACACCTTT	CSAGTDGYTF
TRBJ1-6	NA	TRBV6-2/TRBV6-3	many	TGTGCCAGCAGTTACGCGACATGGAGTCGGAGGAGTAATTCACCCCTCCACTTT	CASSYATWSRRSNSPLHF
TRBJ2-7	NA	TRBV6-1	few	TGTGCCAGCAGCGCCGGTGGGGGGGGCCCCTCCTACGAGCAGTACTTC	CASSAGGGGPSYEQYF
TRBJ2-2	NA	TRBV3-1	NA	TGTGCCAGCAGGGACGGGGGCTACAACACCGGGGAGCTGTTTTTT	CASRDGGYNTGELFF
TRBJ2-2	TRBD1	TRBV25-1	few	TGTGCCAGCAGTGACCTGGGACAGGACACCGGGGAGCTGTTTTTT	CASSDLGQDTGELFF
TRBJ2-5	NA	TRBV6-1	many	TGTGCCAGCAGTGAAGGAACAGGGAGAGAGACCCAGTACTTC	CASSEGTGRETQYF
TRBJ2-5	TRBD2	TRBV12-3/TRBV12-4	NA	TGTGCCAGCAGTTTCGGACTAGCGGGGGGGCTTGAGACCCAGTACTTC	CASSFGLAGGLETQYF
TRBJ1-5	NA	TRBV10-1	many	TGCGCCAGCAGTGATGGGGTTCAGCCCCAGCATTTT	CASSDGVQPQHF
TRBJ1-1	TRBD1	TRBV20-1	NA	TGCAGCGCCCCGGGGTCAGGGGGAGACACTGAAGCTTTCTTT	CSAPGSGGDTEAFF
TRBJ1-2	TRBD1	TRBV20-1	many	TGCAGTGCTTTCGGAGGTGGAGGGGGCAACCTCTATGGCTACACCTTC	CSAFGGGGGNLYGYTF
TRBJ1-6	NA	TRBV3-1	few	TGTGCCAGCAGCCAAGCTGACCAGAGGACGGGCTCACCCCTCCACTTT	CASSQADQRTGSPLHF
TRBJ2-6	TRBD1	TRBV2	NA	TGTGCCGGACAGGTCCCCTCTGGGGCCAACGTCCTGACTTTC	CAGQVPSGANVLTF
TRBJ2-2	TRBD1	TRBV6-1	many	TGTGCCAGCAGTACGGACAGGGGGGTAATGGCCGGGGAGCTGTTTTTT	CASSTDRGVMAGELFF
TRBJ2-7	TRBD1	TRBV6-2/TRBV6-3	many	TGTGCCAGCACCGACTCTTGGACAGGGGGCACCTACGAGCAGTACTTC	CASTDSWTGGTYEQYF
TRBJ1-1	NA	TRBV12-3/TRBV12-4	many	TGTGCCAGCAGCCCCGGAGGGAACACTGAAGCTTTCTTT	CASSPGGNTEAFF
TRBJ1-1	TRBD1	TRBV20-1	many	TGCAGTGCTAGAGGCTACAGGGGAGAGGGGACTGAAGCTTTCTTT	CSARGYRGEGTEAFF
TRBJ2-7	TRBD1	TRBV28	many	TGTGCCAGCAGTTCACCGGGACAGGCGTCCTACGAGCAGTACTTC	CASSSPGQASYEQYF